Shown below are 7 T cell receptor beta chains from a single sample sequenced in a study of cytomegalovirus exposure and HLA in healthy donors. The PCR made use of 60 Vbeta and 13 Jbeta primers. The assay was immunoSEQ multiplex PCR, and TCRdb's table has in-frame clones only and misses some. The repertoire includes 150,000 to 200,000 clones, about three quarters of them detected once, and 6.3% sits in the top ten. The sequenced material came from PBMCs. The receptors originated from a middle-aged man in good health and CMV-seropositive.

J is TRBJ2-7 and V is TRBV5-1; TRBD1 matches at 7 bases. Trimming took 4 bases from V and 9 from J; bases not matched to a gene: 13. This CDR3 region has 14 residues. Germline loops: CDR1 SGHRS, CDR2 YFSETQ. Written as DNA, the CDR3 is TGCGCCAGCAGCCAAGGGGACAGAGTCTTAGGGCAGTACTTC. As protein: CASSQGDRVLGQYF.

The chain uses TRBV6-1 and TRBJ2-2; D is uncertain. Germline V gene lookup returns CDR1 MNHNS and CDR2 SASEGT. This CDR3 region has 13 residues. V was trimmed by 7 bases and J by 0 bases, leaving 6 bases between them. CDR3 sequence reads: CASTTPNTGELFF. CDR3 DNA: TGTGCCAGCACTACCCCGAACACCGGGGAGCTGTTTTTT.

The chain has TRBV11-3 and TRBJ2-7; the match to TRBD1 covers 9 bases. The germline gives CDR1 SGHNT, CDR2 YENEEA. The V gene end was trimmed by 5 bases and the J gene end by 2 bases; junction bases not matched to a gene: 4. The CDR3 contains 14 residues. The CDR3 coding sequence is TGTGCCAGCAGCCAGGGACAGGGCACCTACGAGCAGTACTTC. It specifies CASSQGQGTYEQYF.

The genes are TRBV28 and TRBJ2-5, with 7 bases lining up with TRBD2. The CDR3 contains 13 residues. Unmatched junction bases numbered 3, after V lost 7 bases and J lost 1 base. The germline V gene encodes CDR1 MDHEN and CDR2 SYDVKM. For the CDR3, the DNA is TGTGCCAGCATCGGGAGGCCCCAAGAGACCCAGTACTTC. It is translated as CASIGRPQETQYF.

The CDR3 loop reads CASSPWREMNTEAFF. As DNA, the CDR3 is TGCGCCAGCAGTCCATGGCGGGAGATGAACACTGAAGCTTTCTTT. The V and J genes are TRBV5-1 and TRBJ1-1; D uncertain. V lost 5 bases to trimming and J lost 0 bases, with 14 bases between them. In germline, CDR1 is SGHRS, CDR2 YFSETQ. The CDR3 runs 15 residues. Supplemented by reference TRBV5-1 and TRBJ1-1, the full variable domain reads KAGVTQTPRYLIKTRGQQVTLSCSPISGHRSVSWYQQTPGQGLQFLFEYFSETQRNKGNFPGRFSGRQFSNSRSEMNVSTLELGDSALYLCASSPWREMNTEAFFGQGTRLTVV.

The chain employs TRBV5-1 and TRBJ2-5; 10 bases line up with TRBD2. V lost 6 bases and J lost 9; bases outside the gene matches: 14. This CDR3 has 15 amino acids. In germline, CDR1 is SGHRS, CDR2 YFSETQ. The CDR3 spells CASNMVSSGSQPQYF. The CDR3 nucleotides are TGCGCCAGCAATATGGTCTCTAGCGGGAGCCAGCCCCAGTACTTC.

V gene TRBV6-1 combines with J gene TRBJ2-7; D call uncertain. The germline V gene has CDR1 MNHNS and CDR2 SASEGT. The CDR3 has 12 amino acids. V was shortened by 3 bases and J by 0 bases, with 3 bases between the two germline ends. CDR3 sequence (DNA): TGTGCCAGCAGTGATAGCTCCTACGAGCAGTACTTC. Residues: CASSDSSYEQYF.